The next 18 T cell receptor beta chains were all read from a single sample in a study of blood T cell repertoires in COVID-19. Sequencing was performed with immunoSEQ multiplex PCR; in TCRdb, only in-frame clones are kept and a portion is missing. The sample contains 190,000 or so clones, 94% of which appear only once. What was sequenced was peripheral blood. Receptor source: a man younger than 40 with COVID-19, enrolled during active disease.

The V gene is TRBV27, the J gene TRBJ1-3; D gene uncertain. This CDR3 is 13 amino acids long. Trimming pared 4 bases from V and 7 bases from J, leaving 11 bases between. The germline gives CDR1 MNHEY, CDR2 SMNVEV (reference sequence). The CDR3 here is CASSSLVSNTIYF. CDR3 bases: TGTGCCAGCAGTTCTCTGGTGAGCAACACCATATATTTT.

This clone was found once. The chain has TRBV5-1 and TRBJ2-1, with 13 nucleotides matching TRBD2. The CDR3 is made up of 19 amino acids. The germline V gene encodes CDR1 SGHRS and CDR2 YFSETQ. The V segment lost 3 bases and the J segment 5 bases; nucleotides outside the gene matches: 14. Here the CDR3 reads CASSSFTSGGARPDNEQFF. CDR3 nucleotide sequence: TGCGCCAGCAGCTCTTTCACTAGCGGGGGGGCCAGGCCCGACAATGAGCAGTTCTTC.

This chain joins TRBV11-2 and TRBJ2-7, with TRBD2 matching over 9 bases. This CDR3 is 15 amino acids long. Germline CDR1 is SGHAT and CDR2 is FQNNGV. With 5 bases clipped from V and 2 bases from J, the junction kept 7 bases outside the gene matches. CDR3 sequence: CASSLSGGRTYEQYF. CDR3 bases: TGTGCCAGCAGCCTTAGCGGGGGCCGCACCTACGAGCAGTACTTC.

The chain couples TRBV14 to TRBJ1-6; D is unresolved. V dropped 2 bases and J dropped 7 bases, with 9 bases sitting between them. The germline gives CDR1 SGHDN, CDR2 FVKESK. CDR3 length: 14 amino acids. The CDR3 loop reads CASSQNRRNSPLHF. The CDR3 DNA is TGTGCCAGCAGCCAAAACCGCCGGAATTCACCCCTCCACTTT.

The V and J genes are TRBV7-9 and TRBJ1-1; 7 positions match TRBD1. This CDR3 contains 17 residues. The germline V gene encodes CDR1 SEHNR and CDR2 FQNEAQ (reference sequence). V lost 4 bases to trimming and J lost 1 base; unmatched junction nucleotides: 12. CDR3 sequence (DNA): TGTGCCAGCAGCTCCCAGGGGGGAGTCGAAGAGAACACTGAAGCTTTCTTT. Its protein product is CASSSQGGVEENTEAFF.

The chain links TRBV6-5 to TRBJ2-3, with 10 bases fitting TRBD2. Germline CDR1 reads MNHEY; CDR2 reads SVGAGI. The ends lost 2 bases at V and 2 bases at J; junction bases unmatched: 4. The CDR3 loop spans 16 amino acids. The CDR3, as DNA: TGTGCCAGCAGTTACATAGCGGGGGGCCTCACAGATACGCAGTATTTT. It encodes CASSYIAGGLTDTQYF.

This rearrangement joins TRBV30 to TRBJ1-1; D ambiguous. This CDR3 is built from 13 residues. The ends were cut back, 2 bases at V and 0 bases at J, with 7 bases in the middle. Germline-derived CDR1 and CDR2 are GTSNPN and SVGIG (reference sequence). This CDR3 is CAWSPQMNTEAFF. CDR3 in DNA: TGTGCCTGGAGTCCCCAGATGAACACTGAAGCTTTCTTT.

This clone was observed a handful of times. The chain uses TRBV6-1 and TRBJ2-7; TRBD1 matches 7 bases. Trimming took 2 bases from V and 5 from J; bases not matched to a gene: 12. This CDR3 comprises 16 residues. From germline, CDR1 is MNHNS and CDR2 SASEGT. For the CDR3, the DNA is TGTGCCAGCAGTGAACCTACAGGGGCGCAAGGTAACGAGCAGTACTTC. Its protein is CASSEPTGAQGNEQYF.

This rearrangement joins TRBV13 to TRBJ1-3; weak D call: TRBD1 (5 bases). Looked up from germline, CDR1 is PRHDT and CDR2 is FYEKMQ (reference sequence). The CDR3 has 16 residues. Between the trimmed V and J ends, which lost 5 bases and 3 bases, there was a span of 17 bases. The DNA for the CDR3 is TGTGCCAGCAGCCCCACCCCAGGGTTGGGTGGAAACACCATATATTTT. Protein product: CASSPTPGLGGNTIYF. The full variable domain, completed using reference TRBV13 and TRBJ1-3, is AAGVIQSPRHLIKEKRETATLKCYPIPRHDTVYWYQQGPGQDPQFLISFYEKMQSDKGSIPDRFSAQQFSDYHSELNMSSLELGDSALYFCASSPTPGLGGNTIYFGEGSWLTVV.

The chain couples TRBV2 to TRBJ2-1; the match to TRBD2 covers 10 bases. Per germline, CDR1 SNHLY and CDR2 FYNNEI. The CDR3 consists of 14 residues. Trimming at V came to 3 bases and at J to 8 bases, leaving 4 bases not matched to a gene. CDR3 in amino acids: CASSEASGGYEQFF. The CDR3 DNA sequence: TGTGCCAGCAGTGAGGCTAGCGGGGGCTATGAGCAGTTCTTC.

CDR3 loop: CASTRSRGRGYSPLHF. DNA of the CDR3: TGTGCCAGCACCCGCTCAAGGGGCAGGGGGTATTCACCCCTCCACTTT. The genes are TRBV2 and TRBJ1-6, with TRBD1 identical over 7 bases. The CDR3 contains 16 residues. Germline loops: CDR1 SNHLY, CDR2 FYNNEI. V lost 7 bases to trimming and J lost 8 bases; unmatched junction nucleotides: 14.

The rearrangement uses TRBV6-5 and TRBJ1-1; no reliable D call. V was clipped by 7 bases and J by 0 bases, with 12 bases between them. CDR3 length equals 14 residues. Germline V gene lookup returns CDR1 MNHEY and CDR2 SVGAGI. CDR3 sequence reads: CASTYSQLNTEAFF. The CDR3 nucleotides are TGTGCCAGCACCTACAGTCAATTGAACACTGAAGCTTTCTTT.

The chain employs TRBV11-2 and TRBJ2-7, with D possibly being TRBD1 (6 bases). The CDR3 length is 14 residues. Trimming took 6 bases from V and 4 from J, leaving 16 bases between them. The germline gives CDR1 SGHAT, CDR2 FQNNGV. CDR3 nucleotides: TGTGCCAGCAGTCCATTACAGGGATGGTACGAGCAGTACTTC. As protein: CASSPLQGWYEQYF.

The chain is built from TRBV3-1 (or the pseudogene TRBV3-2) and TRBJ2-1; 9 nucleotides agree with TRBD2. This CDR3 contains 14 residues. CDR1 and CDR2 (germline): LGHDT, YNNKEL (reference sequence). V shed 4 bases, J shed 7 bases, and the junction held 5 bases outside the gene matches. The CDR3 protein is CASSLHGLANEQFF. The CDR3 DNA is TGTGCCAGCAGCCTCCATGGACTAGCGAATGAGCAGTTCTTC.

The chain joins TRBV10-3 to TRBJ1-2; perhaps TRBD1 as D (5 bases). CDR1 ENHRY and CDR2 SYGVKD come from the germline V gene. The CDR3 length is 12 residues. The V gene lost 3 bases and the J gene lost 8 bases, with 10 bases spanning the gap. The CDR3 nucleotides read TGTGCCATCAGTGAAGGGGCAGGGGGCTACACCTTC. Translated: CAISEGAGGYTF.

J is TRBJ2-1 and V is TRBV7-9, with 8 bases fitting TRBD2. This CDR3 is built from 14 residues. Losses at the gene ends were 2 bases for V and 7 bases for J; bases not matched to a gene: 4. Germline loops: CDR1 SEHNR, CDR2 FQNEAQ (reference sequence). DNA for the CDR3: TGTGCCAGCAGCTTAACCGGGGGGGAGAATGAGCAGTTCTTC. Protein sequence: CASSLTGGENEQFF.

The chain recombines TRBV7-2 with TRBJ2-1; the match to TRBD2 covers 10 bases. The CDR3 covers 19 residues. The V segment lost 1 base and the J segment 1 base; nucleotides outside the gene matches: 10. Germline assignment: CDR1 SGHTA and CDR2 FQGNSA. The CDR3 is CASSLVAFKRGGSYNEQFF. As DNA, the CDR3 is TGTGCCAGCAGCTTAGTAGCCTTCAAGCGGGGGGGATCCTACAATGAGCAGTTCTTC.

CDR3 residues: CASNRGGQGEKLFF. CDR3 nucleotide sequence: TGTGCCAGCAATAGGGGGGGACAAGGAGAAAAACTGTTTTTT. V gene TRBV5-4 combines with J gene TRBJ1-4; weak D call: TRBD1 (6 bases). The V end lost 6 bases, the J end lost 8 bases, and 17 bases lay between the germline ends. Germline loops: CDR1 SGHNT, CDR2 YYREEE (reference sequence). This CDR3 spans 14 amino acids. Filled out from reference TRBV5-4 and TRBJ1-4, the complete variable domain reads ETGVTQSPTHLIKTRGQQVTLRCSSQSGHNTVSWYQQALGQGPQFIFQYYREEENGRGNFPPRFSGLQFPNYSSELNVNALELDDSALYLCASNRGGQGEKLFFGSGTQLSVL.